The T cell receptor (beta chain) described here comes from a study of blood T cells in healthy people across ages. Study-level points and caveats: The study found more naive CD4+ cells and higher diversity in long-lived than aged donors. The percentage of naive T cells correlated strongly with TCR beta diversity. Per million T cells, the diversity of TCR beta decreased roughly linearly as age advanced.

Worth noting for this clonotype: Its antigen remains unidentified.

This CDR3 comprises 18 residues. Germline trimming cut 4 bases from V and 3 bases from J; bases unmatched to any gene: 15. Germline V gives CDR1 SGDLS, CDR2 YYNGEE. Sample-barcoded 5' priming and a J-beta primer mix drove a second PCR of 7 to 11 cycles. Every cDNA molecule carried a tag from a template-switch adaptor bearing 12 random nucleotides. TCRdb redid the calling of the 5' RACE reads with MiXCR, one entry per CDR3 protein. The table records 1.5 million to 2 million distinct CDR3 sequences, roughly two fifths of them present only once. This rearrangement joins TRBV9 to TRBJ2-3; 9 nucleotides agree with TRBD2. Specimen: blood. The TCR sequence derives from a human donor in good health. CDR3 coding DNA: TGTGCCAGCAGCCAGGGGCGGCTAGCGGGGCGGAGTACAGATACGCAGTATTTT. Translated: CASSQGRLAGRSTDTQYF.